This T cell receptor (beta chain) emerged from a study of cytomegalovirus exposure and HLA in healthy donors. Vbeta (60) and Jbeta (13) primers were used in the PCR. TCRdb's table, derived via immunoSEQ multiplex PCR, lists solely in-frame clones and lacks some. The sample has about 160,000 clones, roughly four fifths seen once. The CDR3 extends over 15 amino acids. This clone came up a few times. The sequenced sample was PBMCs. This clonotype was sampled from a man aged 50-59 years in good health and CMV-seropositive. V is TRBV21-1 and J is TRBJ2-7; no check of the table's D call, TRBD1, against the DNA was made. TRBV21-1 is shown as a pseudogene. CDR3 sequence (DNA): TGTGCCAGCAGCGCGGGACAGGGGGCAGGCTACGAGCAGTACTTC. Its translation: CASSAGQGAGYEQYF.